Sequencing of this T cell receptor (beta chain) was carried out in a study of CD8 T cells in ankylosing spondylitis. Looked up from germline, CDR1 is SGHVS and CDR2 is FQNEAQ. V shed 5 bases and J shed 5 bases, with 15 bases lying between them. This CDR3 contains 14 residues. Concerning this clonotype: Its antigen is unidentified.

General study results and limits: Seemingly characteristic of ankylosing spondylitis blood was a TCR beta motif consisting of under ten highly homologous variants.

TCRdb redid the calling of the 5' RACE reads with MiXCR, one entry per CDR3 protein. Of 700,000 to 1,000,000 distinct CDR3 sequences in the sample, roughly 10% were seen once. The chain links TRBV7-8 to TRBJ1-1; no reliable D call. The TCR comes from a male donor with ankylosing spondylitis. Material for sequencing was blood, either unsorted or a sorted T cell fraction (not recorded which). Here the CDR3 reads CASSPNARRTEAFF. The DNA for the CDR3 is TGTGCCAGCAGCCCTAACGCCCGTCGGACTGAAGCTTTCTTT. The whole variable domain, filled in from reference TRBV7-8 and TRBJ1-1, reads GAGVSQSPRYKVAKRGQDVALRCDPISGHVSLFWYQQALGQGPEFLTYFQNEAQLDKSGLPSDRFFAERPEGSVSTLKIQRTQQEDSAVYLCASSPNARRTEAFFGQGTRLTVV.